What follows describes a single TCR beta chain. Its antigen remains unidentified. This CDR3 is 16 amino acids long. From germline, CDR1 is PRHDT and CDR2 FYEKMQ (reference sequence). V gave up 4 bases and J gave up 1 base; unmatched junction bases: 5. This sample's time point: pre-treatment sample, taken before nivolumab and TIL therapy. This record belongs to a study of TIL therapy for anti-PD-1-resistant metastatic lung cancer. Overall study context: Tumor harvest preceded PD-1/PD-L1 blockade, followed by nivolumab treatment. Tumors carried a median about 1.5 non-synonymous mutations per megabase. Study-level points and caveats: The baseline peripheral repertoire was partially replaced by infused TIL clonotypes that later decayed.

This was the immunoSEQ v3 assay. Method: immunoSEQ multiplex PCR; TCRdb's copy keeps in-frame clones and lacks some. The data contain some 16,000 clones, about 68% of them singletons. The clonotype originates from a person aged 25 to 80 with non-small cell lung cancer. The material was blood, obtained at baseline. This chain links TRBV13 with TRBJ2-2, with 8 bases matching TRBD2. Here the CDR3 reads CASSSPGLGNTGELFF. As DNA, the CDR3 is TGTGCCAGCAGCTCGCCGGGACTAGGGAACACCGGGGAGCTGTTTTTT.